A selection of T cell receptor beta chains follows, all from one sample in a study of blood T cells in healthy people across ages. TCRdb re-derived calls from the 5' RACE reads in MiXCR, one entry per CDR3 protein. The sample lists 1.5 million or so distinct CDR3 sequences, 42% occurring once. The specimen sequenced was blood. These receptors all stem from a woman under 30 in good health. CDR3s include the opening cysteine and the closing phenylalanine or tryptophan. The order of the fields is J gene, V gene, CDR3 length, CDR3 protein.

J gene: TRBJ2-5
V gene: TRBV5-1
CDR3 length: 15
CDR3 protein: CASSLIPSGQETQYF

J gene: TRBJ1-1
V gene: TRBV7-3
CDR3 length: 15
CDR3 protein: CASSFRQGQTNEAFF

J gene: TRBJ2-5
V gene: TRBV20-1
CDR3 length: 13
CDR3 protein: CSARVFSEETQYF

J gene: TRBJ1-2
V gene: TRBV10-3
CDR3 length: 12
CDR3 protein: CAISEPGYGYTF

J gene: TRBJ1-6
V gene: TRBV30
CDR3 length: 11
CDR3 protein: CAGSTESPLHF

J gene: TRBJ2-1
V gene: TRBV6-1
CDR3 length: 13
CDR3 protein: CASRETEYNEQFF

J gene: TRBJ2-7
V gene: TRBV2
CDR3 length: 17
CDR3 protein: CASSEARSSGRNYEQYF

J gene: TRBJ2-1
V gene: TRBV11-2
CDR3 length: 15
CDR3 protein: CASSLNDLSYNEQFF

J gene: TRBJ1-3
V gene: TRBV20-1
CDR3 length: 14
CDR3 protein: CSGRTGGSGNTIYF

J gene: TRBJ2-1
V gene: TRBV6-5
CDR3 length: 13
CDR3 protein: CASSYDANNEQFF

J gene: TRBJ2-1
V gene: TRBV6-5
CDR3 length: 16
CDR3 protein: CASSYSGSGGNNEQFF

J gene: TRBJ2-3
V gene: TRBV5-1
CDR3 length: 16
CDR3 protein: CASSFLSTGDTDTQYF

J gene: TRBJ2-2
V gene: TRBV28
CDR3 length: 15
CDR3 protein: CASSTGTGITGELFF

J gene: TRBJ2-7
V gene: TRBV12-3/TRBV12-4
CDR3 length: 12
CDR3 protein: CASRKAAYEQYF

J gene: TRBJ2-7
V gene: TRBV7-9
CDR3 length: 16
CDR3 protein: CASSRTGTGVSYEQYF

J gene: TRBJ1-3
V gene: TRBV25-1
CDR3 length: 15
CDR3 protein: CASSVLGAAGNTIYF

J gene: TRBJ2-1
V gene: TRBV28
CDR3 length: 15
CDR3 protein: CASSLTQGAYNEQFF

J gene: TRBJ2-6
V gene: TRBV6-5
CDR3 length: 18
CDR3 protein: CASSYLGQFHSGANVLTF

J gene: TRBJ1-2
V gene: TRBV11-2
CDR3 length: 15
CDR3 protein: CASRGTGTGGHGYTF

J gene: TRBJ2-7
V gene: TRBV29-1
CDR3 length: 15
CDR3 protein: CSVEWPGGRGYEQYF

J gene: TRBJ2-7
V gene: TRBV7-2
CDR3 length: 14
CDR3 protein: CASSRPEAPGEQYF

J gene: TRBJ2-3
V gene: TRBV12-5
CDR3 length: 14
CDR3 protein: CASGLTASTDTQYF

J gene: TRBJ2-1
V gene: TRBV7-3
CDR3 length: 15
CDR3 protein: CASSSSGGAVNEQFF

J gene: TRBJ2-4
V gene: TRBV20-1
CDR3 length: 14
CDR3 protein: CSARGGGAQNIQYF

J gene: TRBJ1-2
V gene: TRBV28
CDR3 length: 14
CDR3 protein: CASSSPGRGYGYTF

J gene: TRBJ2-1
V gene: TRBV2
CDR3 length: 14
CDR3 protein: CASSDPGQGNEQFF

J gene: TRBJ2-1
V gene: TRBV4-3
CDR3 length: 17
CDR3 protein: CASSHPTSGSRFYEQFF

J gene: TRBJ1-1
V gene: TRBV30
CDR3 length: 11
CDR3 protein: CAWSGGRGGFF

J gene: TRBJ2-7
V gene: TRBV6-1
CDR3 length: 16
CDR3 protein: CASSRPTDRASYEQYF

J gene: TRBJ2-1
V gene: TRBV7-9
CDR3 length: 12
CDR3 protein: CAGDFSEDVQFF

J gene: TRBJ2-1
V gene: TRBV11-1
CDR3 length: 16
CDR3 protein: CASSAPLAGVGYEQFF

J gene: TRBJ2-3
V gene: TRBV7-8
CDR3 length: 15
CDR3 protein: CASSSVTGTSDTQYF

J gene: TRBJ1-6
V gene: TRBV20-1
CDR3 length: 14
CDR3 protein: CSAGDSSYNSPLHF

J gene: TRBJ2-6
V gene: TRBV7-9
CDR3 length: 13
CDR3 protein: CASSLFGANVLTF

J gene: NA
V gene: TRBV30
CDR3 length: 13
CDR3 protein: CAWNTGRWIEQYF

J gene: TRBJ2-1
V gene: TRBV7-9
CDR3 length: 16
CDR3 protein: CASSLYRGARDNEQFF

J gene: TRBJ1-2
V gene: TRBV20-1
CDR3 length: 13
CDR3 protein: CSASRQGLDGYTF

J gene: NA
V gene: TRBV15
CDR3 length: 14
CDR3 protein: CATSREILSYEQYF

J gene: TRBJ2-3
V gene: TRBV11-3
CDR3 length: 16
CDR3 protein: CASSLGGTLSTDTQYF

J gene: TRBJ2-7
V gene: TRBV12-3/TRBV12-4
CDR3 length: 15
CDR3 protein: CASSLLGSLPYEQYF